These 5 T cell receptor beta chains originate from one sample sequenced in a study of shared clonotypes between healthy human individuals (dated by TCRdb to about 2020). The method was the immunoSEQ multiplex PCR assay. Held by TCRdb, this immuneACCESS table contains in-frame sequences only and omits some clones. Under half of the omission traces to an unresolved V gene where checked; the cause of the rest is unknown. This sample has around 440,000 clones in its table, and 70% to 80% of those were observed once. The top ten clonotypes cover 12% of the sample. The sample was PBMCs. The origin of the receptors is a middle-aged woman in good health. Some clones in this sample may be carry-over from other donors' samples.

Only a few counts were recorded for this clone. This sequence joins TRBV29-1 and TRBJ2-7; 7 bases map to TRBD2. V lost 5 bases to trimming and J lost 4 bases; unmatched junction nucleotides: 5. The CDR3 spans 12 residues. Germline CDR1 is SQVTM and CDR2 is ANQGSEA. The CDR3 is CSVRTSSYEQYF. CDR3 in DNA: TGCAGCGTTCGGACTAGTTCTTACGAGCAGTACTTC.

On this clone itself: With only one base between it and a far larger clone, this is likely a read error. The chain is built from TRBV10-3 and TRBJ2-5; D is unresolved. In germline, CDR1 is ENHRY, CDR2 SYGVKD. There are 13 residues in the CDR3. V shed 11 bases and J shed 5 bases, with 18 bases lying between them. DNA of the CDR3: TGTGCCGGCAGCCCTCAGCCCCAGGAGACCCAGTACTTC. Its protein is CAGSPQPQETQYF.

Details on this clone: This sequence may be a read error, since a much larger clone differs from it by one base. The rearrangement joins TRBV6-1 to TRBJ2-5, with 12 bases that match TRBD2. The DNA matches TRBJ2-7 better at its end, which makes the J call doubtful. The CDR3 runs to 15 residues. The germline CDR1 and CDR2 sequences are MNHNS and SASEGT. Here the CDR3 reads CASRPGLAGIYEQYF. DNA for the CDR3: TGTGCCAGCAGGCCCGGACTAGCGGGAATCTACGAGCAGTACTTC.

This sequence joins TRBV7-9 and TRBJ2-5; no clear D. The CDR3 contains 13 residues. V lost 0 bases, J lost 0 bases, and 2 bases lay in between. Per the germline V gene, CDR1 is SEHNR and CDR2 is FQNEAQ (reference sequence). In DNA, the CDR3 is TGTGCCAGCAGCTTAGCGAACCAAGAGACCCAGTACTTC. It translates to CASSLANQETQYF.

A single count supports this clone. Being one base from a much bigger clone, this may be a read error. The chain has TRBV5-1 and TRBJ2-3; D remains ambiguous. Germline CDR1 is SGHRS and CDR2 is YFSETQ. CDR3 length equals 14 residues. The CDR3 DNA follows: TGCGCCAGCGGCTTGGAGCAATTCACAGATACGCAGTATTTT. Its protein is CASGLEQFTDTQYF.